These T cell receptor beta chains were read from a single sample in a study of graft-versus-host responses after intestinal transplantation. Assay used: immunoSEQ multiplex PCR; TCRdb lists only in-frame clones, some missing. The data contain over 10,000 clones, 80% to 95% of them singletons. This specimen consisted of PBMCs, obtained 950 to 1,200 days after intestinal transplantation. The receptors shown here come from a human patient who received an intestinal transplant, so some T cells may come from the graft donor. The CDR3 runs from the conserved cysteine through the conserved F or W. The order of the fields is CDR3 DNA, CDR3 protein, D gene, J gene, clone size, V gene. The D gene is left open where the match is weak. Not every row has a clone size; where given, it reads once, few, many or a size class.

TGTGCCAGCAGCCAAGATCTGGGAGATGCCTACACCTTC,CASSQDLGDAYTF,-,TRBJ1-2,-,TRBV5-5
TGTGCCAGCAGCAACCGGGCCCCCGGCTATGGCTACACCTTC,CASSNRAPGYGYTF,-,TRBJ1-2,-,TRBV13
TGTGCCACCCGGACTAGCGGCTACGAGCAGTACTTC,CATRTSGYEQYF,TRBD2,TRBJ2-7,-,TRBV27
TGTGCTAGCAGCACACAGGGGGCCACCGGGGAGCTGTTTTTT,CASSTQGATGELFF,TRBD1,TRBJ2-2,once,TRBV7-7
TGTGCCAGCAGCGCAGAAGCGGCGTCCGAGCAGTACTTC,CASSAEAASEQYF,-,TRBJ2-7,-,TRBV9
TGTGCCAGCAGTTACGGACAGGGTCAGGGGGAGACCCAGTACTTC,CASSYGQGQGETQYF,TRBD1,TRBJ2-5,-,TRBV6-5
TGTGCCAGCAGCTCACAGGGGTATGGCTACACCTTC,CASSSQGYGYTF,TRBD1,TRBJ1-2,-,TRBV5-8
TGTGCCAGCACCTCAGCGGGAGAGGCGAGTGAGCAGTTCTTC,CASTSAGEASEQFF,TRBD2,TRBJ2-1,-,TRBV2
TGCGCCAGCAGCCCAATGACAGGGTTGAACACTGAAGCTTTCTTT,CASSPMTGLNTEAFF,TRBD1,TRBJ1-1,-,TRBV5-1
TGCGCCAGCAGCGGCCCGGACAGCAAAGAGACCCAGTACTTC,CASSGPDSKETQYF,-,TRBJ2-5,-,TRBV5-1
TGTGCCAGCAGCTCGCGGTGGGTTTTCGAGGAGGAGACCCAGTACTTC,CASSSRWVFEEETQYF,-,TRBJ2-5,-,TRBV5-8
TGTGCCAGCAGCTTGGGGGGAAACACCATATATTTT,CASSLGGNTIYF,-,TRBJ1-3,-,TRBV7-6
TGTGCCAGCAGTCGGACTAGCGGGGGGGCCAGAGATACGCAGTATTTT,CASSRTSGGARDTQYF,TRBD2,TRBJ2-3,-,TRBV11-2
TGTGCCATCAGTGAGTCGGGGGGGCGGTCACAGAGTTCGGACGAGCAGTACTTC,CAISESGGRSQSSDEQYF,-,TRBJ2-7,-,TRBV10-3
TGTGCCAGCACCACCGGGCGGCAGGGGGCATCCAATGAGCAGTTCTTC,CASTTGRQGASNEQFF,TRBD1,TRBJ2-1,-,TRBV2
TGTGCCAGCAGGGGTAGCGGGGCCTATGAGCAGTTCTTC,CASRGSGAYEQFF,TRBD2,TRBJ2-1,-,TRBV6-5
TGTGCCAGCAGCAATACAGGACTAGTCAGAGAGACCCAGTACTTC,CASSNTGLVRETQYF,TRBD2,TRBJ2-5,-,TRBV5-5
TGTGCCAGCAGACCCCAGGGGCGCTATGGCTACACCTTC,CASRPQGRYGYTF,-,TRBJ1-2,-,TRBV6-1
TGTGCCATCAGTGAGTCGACTCCGGAGCAGTTCTTC,CAISESTPEQFF,-,TRBJ2-1,few,TRBV10-3
TGTGCCAGCAGCTTAGAGGCGGAGTCAGGGGGCGGGTACACTGAAGCTTTCTTT,CASSLEAESGGGYTEAFF,TRBD1,TRBJ1-1,-,TRBV7-8
TGCGCCAGCAGCCAAGCCCCCGGGGGGAGCCAGCCCCAGCATTTT,CASSQAPGGSQPQHF,-,TRBJ1-5,once,TRBV4-1
TGTGCCAGCAGTGAATGGAGCGGGACCACAGATACGCAGTATTTT,CASSEWSGTTDTQYF,TRBD2,TRBJ2-3,-,TRBV6-1
TGTGCCAGCAGCGCACGGCAGGGGAACACTGAAGCTTTCTTT,CASSARQGNTEAFF,-,TRBJ1-1,-,TRBV11-2
TGTGCCAGCAGCCAAGGGGATCTAGCGGGGGGCCGAGAGACCCAGTACTTC,CASSQGDLAGGRETQYF,TRBD2,TRBJ2-5,-,TRBV4-2
TGTGCCAGCAGTTACTCACTAGCGGGGGGCACAGATACGCAGTATTTT,CASSYSLAGGTDTQYF,TRBD2,TRBJ2-3,-,TRBV6-5
TGTGCCAGCTCACCCTTATCCAGTAGCACTGAAGCTTTCTTT,CASSPLSSSTEAFF,-,TRBJ1-1,-,TRBV18
TGTGCCAGCAGCGTCGAGGGGACCCTCCAAGAGACCCAGTACTTC,CASSVEGTLQETQYF,-,TRBJ2-5,once,TRBV9
TGTGCCAGCACTCCTAGCGGGGCGCTCTCCTACGAGCAGTACTTC,CASTPSGALSYEQYF,TRBD2,TRBJ2-7,-,TRBV2
TGTGCCAGCAGCCAAAGTAGCCAAGCTTTCTTT,CASSQSSQAFF,-,TRBJ1-1,-,TRBV6-6
TGTGCCAGCAGCCCCCCCACTAGCCGGCAGGCCGGGGAGCTGTTTTTT,CASSPPTSRQAGELFF,-,TRBJ2-2,-,TRBV13
TGCGCCAGCACGGAGAGCGGGGGGAACACAGATACGCAGTATTTT,CASTESGGNTDTQYF,TRBD2,TRBJ2-3,-,TRBV5-1
TGTGCCACCAGCAGAGCTGGACAGTCCTATGGCTACACCTTC,CATSRAGQSYGYTF,-,TRBJ1-2,once,TRBV15
TGTGCCAGCAGTTCCGGACAGGTCGCCAATCAGCCCCAGCATTTT,CASSSGQVANQPQHF,TRBD1,TRBJ1-5,-,TRBV27
TGTGCCAGTAGTTGGGGGGCAGTGAACACTGAAGCTTTCTTT,CASSWGAVNTEAFF,-,TRBJ1-1,-,TRBV19
TGTGCCAGCAGCCAGACAGGGGGCGCGGGGTACACTGAAGCTTTCTTT,CASSQTGGAGYTEAFF,TRBD1,TRBJ1-1,-,TRBV7-3
TGTGCTAGTGGTTTGCAGAACACCGGGGAGCTGTTTTTT,CASGLQNTGELFF,-,TRBJ2-2,-,TRBV12-5
TGTGCCAGCAGCTTAGGCGGGGGATTAGGGCAGCCCCAGCATTTT,CASSLGGGLGQPQHF,-,TRBJ1-5,-,TRBV7-6
TGTGCCAGCAGCCGTGGGGACAATGAGCAGTTCTTC,CASSRGDNEQFF,-,TRBJ2-1,-,TRBV5-4
TGTGCCAGCAGACAGGGGACCAAAGAGACCCAGTACTTC,CASRQGTKETQYF,TRBD1,TRBJ2-5,-,TRBV11-1
TGCGCCAGCAGTGAAGCAGGTAGCAGAGATACGCAGTATTTT,CASSEAGSRDTQYF,-,TRBJ2-3,-,TRBV10-1
TGTGCCATCAGTGAGTCGGGTCCAGGGCTGTCTGAAGCTTTCTTT,CAISESGPGLSEAFF,-,TRBJ1-1,once,TRBV10-3
TGTGCCAGCAGCTTGGAGGGCGACAGGGGATCCGGGGAGCTGTTTTTT,CASSLEGDRGSGELFF,TRBD1,TRBJ2-2,-,TRBV5-4
TGTGCCAGCAGCCCCCTTTTAACCTCCTACAATGAGCAGTTCTTC,CASSPLLTSYNEQFF,-,TRBJ2-1,-,TRBV7-6
TGTGCCAGCAGTCCTCAGGGGACCCCTCACACTGAAGCTTTCTTT,CASSPQGTPHTEAFF,-,TRBJ1-1,-,TRBV2
TGTGCCAGTACCCTCAAAACCGGGACAGGGGGCTCAGATACGCAGTATTTT,CASTLKTGTGGSDTQYF,TRBD1,TRBJ2-3,-,TRBV19
TGCGCCAGCAGCCCGACTAGCGGGGCGCTCTACGAGCAGTACTTC,CASSPTSGALYEQYF,TRBD2,TRBJ2-7,-,TRBV5-1
TGTGCCAGCAGTTTTCGGACAGGGTACAACAATGAGCAGTTCTTC,CASSFRTGYNNEQFF,TRBD1,TRBJ2-1,few,TRBV25-1
TGTGCCAGCAGCCCGGGACTAGCGGGGCCTGGAGATACGCAGTATTTT,CASSPGLAGPGDTQYF,TRBD2,TRBJ2-3,-,TRBV4-2